The 14 T cell receptor beta chains listed next were all sequenced from one sample in a study of blood T cell repertoires in COVID-19 (TCRdb year 2020). The library was made by the immunoSEQ multiplex PCR assay. TCRdb took this table from immuneACCESS and kept in-frame rearrangements with V and J called. Such tables lack part of the clones; where checked against another copy, unresolved V genes explain under half of the gap, and the rest is unexplained. Across this sample there are about 150,000 clones, with about 85% seen only once. The ten largest clones capture about 2.5% of the sample. The sample comprised peripheral blood. Source of these receptors: a woman aged 65 to 85 with acute or convalescent COVID-19.

The CDR3 reads CASSYGGQLSSGYTF. CDR3 DNA sequence: TGTGCCAGCAGTTACGGGGGACAGCTGTCCTCGGGCTACACCTTC. This chain connects TRBV6-5 to TRBJ1-2; TRBD1 aligns across 7 bases. CDR3 length: 15 amino acids. The V segment lost 2 bases and the J segment 8 bases; nucleotides outside the gene matches: 11. Germline lookup yields CDR1 MNHEY and CDR2 SVGAGI.

The rearrangement joins TRBV5-1 to TRBJ1-6; D perhaps matches TRBD1 (6 bases). V was clipped by 2 bases and J by 9 bases, with 18 bases between them. The germline CDR1 and CDR2 sequences are SGHRS and YFSETQ. This CDR3 spans 16 amino acids. DNA of the CDR3: TGCGCCAGCAGCTTAAGTACGGGGGGGCTTGGTTCACCCCTCCACTTT. It yields the protein CASSLSTGGLGSPLHF.

This sequence joins TRBV6-5 and TRBJ2-5; 11 nucleotides agree with TRBD1. The CDR3 contains 14 residues. Unmatched junction bases numbered 4, after V lost 5 bases and J lost 5 bases. Germline V lookup: CDR1 MNHEY, CDR2 SVGAGI. The CDR3 here is CASSPGTGGETQYF. CDR3 nucleotides: TGTGCCAGCAGTCCCGGGACAGGGGGGGAGACCCAGTACTTC.

The rearrangement uses TRBV3-1 (or the pseudogene TRBV3-2) and TRBJ2-5, with D perhaps TRBD2 (7 bases). Germline assignment: CDR1 LGHDT and CDR2 YNNKEL (reference sequence). This CDR3 region has 15 residues. V lost 5 bases and J lost 1, with 14 bases in between. The CDR3 sequence is CASSERGGAQETQYF. The CDR3 DNA sequence: TGTGCCAGCAGCGAAAGGGGGGGAGCCCAAGAGACCCAGTACTTC.

The CDR3 DNA is TGCAGTGCTAGAGACGGTGGAGCCCAGCATTTT. It is translated as CSARDGGAQHF. J is TRBJ1-5 and V is TRBV20-1; D not certain. Germline CDR1 is DFQATT and CDR2 is SNEGSKA (reference sequence). The ends were cut back, 0 bases at V and 11 bases at J, with 8 bases in the middle. The CDR3 consists of 11 residues.

The chain uses TRBV28 and TRBJ1-2; no clear D. The CDR3 sequence is 11 residues long. The V end was cut by 3 bases, the J end by 13 bases, with 12 bases between. Germline CDR1 and CDR2: MDHEN and SYDVKM. The CDR3: CASSFDTFSTF. CDR3 sequence (DNA): TGTGCCAGCAGTTTCGACACTTTCAGCACCTTC.

The chain employs TRBV4-1 and TRBJ1-4; D gene ambiguous. The V gene's germline CDR1 is MGHRA and CDR2 YSYEKL. V dropped 0 bases and J dropped 8 bases, with 19 bases sitting between them. The CDR3 contains 17 residues. For the CDR3, the DNA is TGCGCCAGCAGCCAAGATCTGGCGGTCGGGGTGGAGGAAAAACTGTTTTTT. Amino acids: CASSQDLAVGVEEKLFF.

The genes are TRBV7-6 and TRBJ1-1; maybe TRBD1 (6 bases). In germline, CDR1 is SGHVS, CDR2 FNYEAQ. V was clipped by 5 bases and J by 0 bases, with 22 bases between them. CDR3 length: 18 amino acids. CDR3: CASSHYYPPRDMNTEAFF. The CDR3 coding sequence is TGTGCCAGCAGCCATTACTATCCACCTAGGGACATGAACACTGAAGCTTTCTTT.

The chain recombines TRBV7-8 with TRBJ2-1; D possibly corresponds to TRBD2 (5 bases). V was shortened by 8 bases and J by 5 bases, with 13 bases between the two germline ends. Germline V gene data show CDR1 as SGHVS and CDR2 as FQNEAQ. The CDR3 consists of 13 residues. The CDR3 sequence is CASARRLNNEQFF. The CDR3 DNA is TGTGCCAGCGCCCGGAGGTTGAACAATGAGCAGTTCTTC.

The chain employs TRBV3-1 (or the pseudogene TRBV3-2) and TRBJ2-1; TRBD2 matches at 11 bases. There are 13 residues in the CDR3. Germline-derived CDR1 and CDR2 are LGHDT and YNNKEL (reference sequence). V dropped 10 bases and J dropped 6; count of bases not matched to a gene: 5. Here the CDR3 DNA reads TGTGCCACGGTTAGCGGGGGGGCCAATGAGCAGTTCTTC. This codes for CATVSGGANEQFF.

The rearrangement uses TRBV27 and TRBJ2-2, with D maybe TRBD2 (6 bases). V lost 4 bases and J lost 0, with 15 bases in between. The CDR3 totals 17 residues. Germline values: CDR1 MNHEY, CDR2 SMNVEV (reference sequence). The CDR3 bases are TGTGCCAGCAGTTCCAGCATTTGGGGGGCGAACACCGGGGAGCTGTTTTTT. It yields the protein CASSSSIWGANTGELFF.

The genes are TRBV28 and TRBJ1-2, with D possibly being TRBD1 (5 bases). Germline CDR1 is MDHEN and CDR2 is SYDVKM. The CDR3 contains 13 residues. Trimming shortened V by 4 bases and J by 5 bases, and 11 bases separated the two germline ends. The CDR3 region has the DNA TGTGCCAGCAGTTCGGGGGGGGTTTATGGCTACACCTTC. Its translation: CASSSGGVYGYTF.

This clone has a handful of counts. The gene calls are TRBV11-3 and TRBJ1-5, with D uncertain. V was pared by 1 base and J by 1 base, with 8 bases between. The CDR3 extends over 15 amino acids. Germline V gene data show CDR1 as SGHNT and CDR2 as YENEEA. The CDR3 here is CASSLGPESNQPQHF. CDR3 in DNA: TGTGCCAGCAGCTTAGGCCCAGAAAGCAATCAGCCCCAGCATTTT.

This rearrangement joins TRBV5-4 to TRBJ1-2; tentatively, D is TRBD1 (5 bases). The germline gives CDR1 SGHNT, CDR2 YYREEE (reference sequence). V lost 0 bases and J 8 bases, leaving 14 bases between the germline ends. This CDR3 contains 14 residues. This CDR3 reads CASSLARVIGGYTF. In nucleotides, the CDR3 is TGTGCCAGCAGCTTGGCCAGGGTCATAGGCGGCTACACCTTC.